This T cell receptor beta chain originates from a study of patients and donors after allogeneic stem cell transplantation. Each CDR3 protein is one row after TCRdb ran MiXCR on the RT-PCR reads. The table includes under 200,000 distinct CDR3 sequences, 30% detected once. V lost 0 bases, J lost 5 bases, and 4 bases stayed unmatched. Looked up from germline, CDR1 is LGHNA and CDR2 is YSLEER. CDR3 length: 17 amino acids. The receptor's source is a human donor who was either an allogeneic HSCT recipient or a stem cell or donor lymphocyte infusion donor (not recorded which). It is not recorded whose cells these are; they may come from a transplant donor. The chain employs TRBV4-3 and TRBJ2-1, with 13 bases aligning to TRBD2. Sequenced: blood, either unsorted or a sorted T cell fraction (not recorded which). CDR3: CASSQDWTSGSDNEQFF. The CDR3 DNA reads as TGCGCCAGCAGCCAAGATTGGACTAGCGGGAGTGACAATGAGCAGTTCTTC.